These T cell receptor beta chains were read from a single sample in a study of blood T cell repertoires in COVID-19. Produced via immunoSEQ multiplex PCR; TCRdb's table is partial and in-frame only. The sample has approximately 470,000 clones, roughly 88% seen once. Specimen: peripheral blood. Receptors originate from a human donor in a cohort sampled during active COVID-19. The CDR3 runs from the conserved cysteine through the conserved F or W. A D gene is named only where the DNA matches it firmly. A clone size is listed for some rows: how often the clone was seen (once, few, many), or a class if it is expanded.

V gene	J gene	D gene	clone size	CDR3 DNA	CDR3 protein
TRBV5-4	TRBJ2-7	TRBD2	.	TGTGCCAGCAGCCCGGGACTAGCGGGAGGCTACGAGCAGTACTTC	CASSPGLAGGYEQYF
TRBV21-1	TRBJ2-5	.	.	TGTGCCAGCAGCAATAAGGGGACTAGCGGGAGTAGGAGAGAGACCCAGTACTTC	CASSNKGTSGSRRETQYF
TRBV5-1	TRBJ2-1	TRBD1	.	TGCGCCAGCAGCTTGCTAACAGGGGGCTGGAACAATGAGCAGTTCTTC	CASSLLTGGWNNEQFF
TRBV4-1	TRBJ2-5	TRBD1	.	TGCGCCAGCAGCCTAGGGACAGTCCAAGAGACCCAGTACTTC	CASSLGTVQETQYF
TRBV2	TRBJ2-7	.	few	TGTGCCAGCAGTGACAGGGGTCCGGTGGGGGAGCAGTACTTC	CASSDRGPVGEQYF
TRBV12-3/TRBV12-4	TRBJ2-1	TRBD2	.	TGTGCCAGCAGCGAGCGGGAGATCAATGAGCAGTTCTTC	CASSEREINEQFF
TRBV2	TRBJ1-1	TRBD1	.	TGTGCCAGCAGTGGTTCAGGGGGTGAAGCTTTCTTT	CASSGSGGEAFF
TRBV10-3	TRBJ2-1	.	.	TGTGCCATCAGCCGGGACACCCTCTACAATGAGCAGTTCTTC	CAISRDTLYNEQFF
TRBV18	TRBJ2-5	TRBD1	.	TGTGCCAGCTCACAGAACAGGGGGGACCAAGAGACCCAGTACTTC	CASSQNRGDQETQYF
TRBV30	TRBJ1-1	.	.	TGTGCCTGGAGGCACGATTGGGCTACTGAAGCTTTCTTT	CAWRHDWATEAFF
TRBV30	TRBJ1-2	.	.	TGTGCCTGGAGACCGGCAGGGGCGTTTTCTGGCTACACCTTC	CAWRPAGAFSGYTF
TRBV27	TRBJ2-1	TRBD1	.	TGTGCCAGCAGTTTGGACAGGAGTGGCAATGAGCAGTTCTTC	CASSLDRSGNEQFF
TRBV5-1	TRBJ2-1	.	.	TGCGCCAGCAGCGTCCGGGACAGCCGGGGGAATGAGCAGTTCTTC	CASSVRDSRGNEQFF
TRBV10-3	TRBJ1-2	.	once	TGTGCCATCAGTGAAGCCGACAGGGGCTACACCTTC	CAISEADRGYTF
TRBV30	TRBJ1-2	TRBD1	.	TGTGCCTGGAGTGGGCGACAGGGGGGCTACACCTTC	CAWSGRQGGYTF
TRBV7-9	TRBJ2-5	TRBD2	.	TGTGCCAGCAGGACTAGCGGGTACCAAGAGACCCAGTACTTC	CASRTSGYQETQYF
TRBV5-4	TRBJ1-1	.	.	TGTGCCAGCAACTCACAGGGTTCGCGCACTGAAGCTTTCTTT	CASNSQGSRTEAFF
TRBV10-2	TRBJ1-1	.	.	TGCGCCAGCAGGTCCATGAACACTGAAGCTTTCTTT	CASRSMNTEAFF
TRBV7-9	TRBJ2-7	TRBD1	few	TGTGCCAGCAGCTTAATCGACAGGGTCGGCGGTCGCGAGCAGTACTTC	CASSLIDRVGGREQYF
TRBV19	TRBJ1-2	TRBD1	.	TGTGCCAGTGCCACCCTCTGGACAGGGGATGGCTACACCTTC	CASATLWTGDGYTF
TRBV19	TRBJ1-5	.	.	TGTGCCAGTAGTTGGACAGAGGATAGCAATCAGCCCCAGCATTTT	CASSWTEDSNQPQHF
TRBV19	TRBJ1-4	.	few	TGTGCCAGTAGTACCCGGGGAACTAATGAAAAACTGTTTTTT	CASSTRGTNEKLFF
TRBV25-1	TRBJ1-4	TRBD1	.	TGTGCCAGCAGCGAGGACAGGGTCGGGGAAAAACTGTTTTTT	CASSEDRVGEKLFF
TRBV7-2	TRBJ1-1	.	few	TGTGCCAGCAGCTTAGCAGGACAAATTGTAGCTTTCTTT	CASSLAGQIVAFF
TRBV6-5	TRBJ1-3	.	.	TGTGCCAGCAGTTATCGTCTATTCTCTGGAAACACCATATATTTT	CASSYRLFSGNTIYF
TRBV7-2	TRBJ1-6	.	.	TGTGCCAGCAGTCTCCAGGATTCACCCCTCCACTTT	CASSLQDSPLHF
TRBV5-4	TRBJ2-7	TRBD1	.	TGTGCCAGCAGCCCCCGCGGACAGGGGGCTCTGATCGAGCAGTACTTC	CASSPRGQGALIEQYF
TRBV7-9	TRBJ1-6	TRBD1	once	TGTGCCAGCAGCCCACAGGGGGCTCGTAATTCACCCCTCCACTTT	CASSPQGARNSPLHF
TRBV14	TRBJ2-1	TRBD2	.	TGTGCCAGCAGCCCGGGACTAGGGCAGTTCTTC	CASSPGLGQFF
TRBV27	TRBJ1-5	.	.	TGTGCCAGCAGTTTCTTGGGGGGGGAGCCCCAGCATTTT	CASSFLGGEPQHF
TRBV5-6	TRBJ2-7	.	.	TGTGCCAGCAGCTTTCTGCGGGCGAGCTCCTACGAGCAGTACTTC	CASSFLRASSYEQYF
TRBV19	TRBJ1-2	.	.	TGTGCCAGTACCCCAGCGGGTCCTCCTTTCCCCTATGGCTACACCTTC	CASTPAGPPFPYGYTF
TRBV28	TRBJ1-5	.	once	TGTGCCAGCAGTAGTACGGGAACGACCAATCAGCCCCAGCATTTT	CASSSTGTTNQPQHF
TRBV14	TRBJ2-4	.	once	TGTGCCAGCAGCCAAGTAGGGGGGGCTCACATTCAGTACTTC	CASSQVGGAHIQYF
TRBV28	TRBJ2-1	TRBD2	once	TGTGCCAGCAGTTTGTTTGGCGGGAGCAGTTTTAAGAAGCAGTTCTTC	CASSLFGGSSFKKQFF
TRBV27	TRBJ1-3	TRBD1	.	TGTGCCAGCCGGGCGGACAGGGCTGGAAACACCATATATTTT	CASRADRAGNTIYF
TRBV9	TRBJ1-5	TRBD1	.	TGTGCCAGCAGCGTAGGAACAGGGGATCAGCCCCAGCATTTT	CASSVGTGDQPQHF
TRBV30	TRBJ2-1	TRBD2	.	TGTGCCTGGAGTACTAGCGGGGGGTCCTACAATGAGCAGTTCTTC	CAWSTSGGSYNEQFF
TRBV5-1	TRBJ1-1	TRBD1	.	TGCGCCAGCAGCCCGCAGGGGGCCCCTGAAGCTTTCTTT	CASSPQGAPEAFF
TRBV5-1	TRBJ2-2	.	.	TGCGCCAGCAACAAGCGGACTTCGAACACCGGGGAGCTGTTTTTT	CASNKRTSNTGELFF
TRBV6-4	TRBJ2-2	TRBD2	.	TGTGCCAGCAGTGACTCGGTCGGGAGGGGGAACACCGGGGAGCTGTTTTTT	CASSDSVGRGNTGELFF
TRBV2	TRBJ1-2	.	.	TGTGCCAGCAAAGTGGGGGCGGGTGGCTACACCTTC	CASKVGAGGYTF
TRBV2	TRBJ2-2	TRBD1	.	TGTGCCAGCAGGACCCGGACAGGGGGGTTTACCGGGGAGCTGTTTTTT	CASRTRTGGFTGELFF
TRBV12-3/TRBV12-4	TRBJ2-4	.	.	TGTGCCAGCAGCCTTGACATAAACATTCAGTACTTC	CASSLDINIQYF
TRBV5-4	TRBJ1-2	.	.	TGTGCCAGCAGCTTGGATGTCGCAGGGACATATGGCTACACCTTC	CASSLDVAGTYGYTF
TRBV28	TRBJ1-2	.	.	TGTGCCAGCAGTCCACCGACAGAAGGGTATGGCTACACCTTC	CASSPPTEGYGYTF
TRBV5-5	TRBJ2-7	TRBD2	.	TGTGCCAGCAGCCTCGGGACTAGCGGGAGTTACGAGCAGTACTTC	CASSLGTSGSYEQYF
TRBV27	TRBJ1-4	TRBD1	.	TGTGCCAGCAGGCTGTCAGGGGGCGAGAATGAAAAACTGTTTTTT	CASRLSGGENEKLFF
TRBV6-5	TRBJ2-5	TRBD2	.	TGTGCCAGCGGGACTAGCGGGAAAGAGACCCAGTACTTC	CASGTSGKETQYF
TRBV25-1	TRBJ2-3	TRBD2	.	TGTGCCAGCAGTGAAACTAGCGGGTGGACAGATACGCAGTATTTT	CASSETSGWTDTQYF
TRBV7-9	TRBJ2-7	.	.	TGTGCCAGCAGCTCTCTAGCGCACGAGCAGTACTTC	CASSSLAHEQYF
TRBV6-5	TRBJ1-1	.	once	TGTGCCAGCATGGGAGTATGGAACACTGAAGCTTTCTTT	CASMGVWNTEAFF
TRBV7-9	TRBJ1-1	.	.	TGTGCCAGCAGCTTGGGTCTAACAGGGCGGCACACTGAAGCTTTCTTT	CASSLGLTGRHTEAFF
TRBV6-1	TRBJ1-1	.	.	TGTGCCAGCAGTGGATGGAGCGGGTCTATGAACACTGAAGCTTTCTTT	CASSGWSGSMNTEAFF
TRBV6-5	TRBJ2-5	.	.	TGTGCCAGCAGCCTGACAGGAGAGACCCAGTACTTC	CASSLTGETQYF
TRBV25-1	TRBJ1-1	.	.	TGTGCCAGCAGTGAGCCGGGACACGGGCACACTGAAGCTTTCTTT	CASSEPGHGHTEAFF
TRBV5-1	TRBJ2-2	TRBD2	few	TGCGCCAGCAGCTCGACTAGCGGTGGAGGGGAGCTGTTTTTT	CASSSTSGGGELFF